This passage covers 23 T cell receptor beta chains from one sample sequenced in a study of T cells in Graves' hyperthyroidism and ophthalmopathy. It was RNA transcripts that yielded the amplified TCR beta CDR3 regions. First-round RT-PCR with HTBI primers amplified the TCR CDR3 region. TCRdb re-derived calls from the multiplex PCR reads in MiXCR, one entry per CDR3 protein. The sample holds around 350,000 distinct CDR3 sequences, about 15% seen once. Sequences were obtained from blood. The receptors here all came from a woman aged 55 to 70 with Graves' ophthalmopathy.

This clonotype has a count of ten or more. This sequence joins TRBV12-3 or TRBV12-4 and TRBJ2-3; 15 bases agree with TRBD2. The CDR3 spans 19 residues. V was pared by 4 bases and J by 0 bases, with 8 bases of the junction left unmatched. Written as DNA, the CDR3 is TGTGCCAGCAGTTCCACGGGACTAGCGGGAGGCACTAGCACAGATACGCAGTATTTT. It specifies CASSSTGLAGGTSTDTQYF.

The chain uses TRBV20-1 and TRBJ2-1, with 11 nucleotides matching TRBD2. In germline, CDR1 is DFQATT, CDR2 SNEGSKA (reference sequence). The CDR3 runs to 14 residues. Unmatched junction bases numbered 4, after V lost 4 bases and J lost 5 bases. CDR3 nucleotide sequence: TGCAGTGCTACCGGGACTAGCGGACACAATGAGCAGTTCTTC. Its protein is CSATGTSGHNEQFF.

The CDR3 sequence is CSGGRDSSYNEQFF. In nucleotides, the CDR3 is TGCAGCGGAGGCCGGGATTCATCCTACAATGAGCAGTTCTTC. The chain couples TRBV29-1 to TRBJ2-1; possibly TRBD2 for D (5 bases). This CDR3 region has 14 residues. The V end was cut by 7 bases, the J end by 1 base, with 14 bases between. Germline V gene sequence: CDR1 SQVTM, CDR2 ANQGSEA.

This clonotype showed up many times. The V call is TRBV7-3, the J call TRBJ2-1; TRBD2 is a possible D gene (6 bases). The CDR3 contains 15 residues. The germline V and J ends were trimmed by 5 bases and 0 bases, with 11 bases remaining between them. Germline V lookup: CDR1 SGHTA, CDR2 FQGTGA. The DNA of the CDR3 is TGTGCCAGCAGCCCGGGAGAAATCTCCTACAATGAGCAGTTCTTC. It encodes CASSPGEISYNEQFF.

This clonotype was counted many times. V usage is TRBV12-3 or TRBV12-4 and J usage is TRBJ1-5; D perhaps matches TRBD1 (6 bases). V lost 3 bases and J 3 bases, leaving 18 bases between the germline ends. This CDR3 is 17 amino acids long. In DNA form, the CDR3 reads TGTGCCAGCAGTTTGGGGGGCGGGTGGGATATCAATCAGCCCCAGCATTTT. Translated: CASSLGGGWDINQPQHF.

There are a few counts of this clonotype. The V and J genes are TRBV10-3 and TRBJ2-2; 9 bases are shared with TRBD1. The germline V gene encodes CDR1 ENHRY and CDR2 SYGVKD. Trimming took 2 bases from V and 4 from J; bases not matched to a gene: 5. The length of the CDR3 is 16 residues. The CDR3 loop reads CAISEPGQGFTGELFF. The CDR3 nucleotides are TGTGCCATCAGTGAGCCGGGACAGGGTTTCACCGGGGAGCTGTTTTTT.

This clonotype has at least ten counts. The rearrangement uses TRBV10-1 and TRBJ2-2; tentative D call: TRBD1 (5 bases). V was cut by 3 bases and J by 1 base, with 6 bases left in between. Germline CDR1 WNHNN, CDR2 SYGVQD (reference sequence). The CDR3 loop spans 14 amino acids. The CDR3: CASSDRENTGELFF. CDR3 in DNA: TGCGCCAGCAGTGACAGGGAGAACACCGGGGAGCTGTTTTTT.

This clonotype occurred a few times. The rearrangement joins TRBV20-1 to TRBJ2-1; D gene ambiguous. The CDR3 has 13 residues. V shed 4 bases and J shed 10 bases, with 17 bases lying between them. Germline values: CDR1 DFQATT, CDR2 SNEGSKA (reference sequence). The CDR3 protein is CSATHESNGEQFF. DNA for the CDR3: TGCAGTGCTACACATGAATCCAACGGAGAGCAGTTCTTC.

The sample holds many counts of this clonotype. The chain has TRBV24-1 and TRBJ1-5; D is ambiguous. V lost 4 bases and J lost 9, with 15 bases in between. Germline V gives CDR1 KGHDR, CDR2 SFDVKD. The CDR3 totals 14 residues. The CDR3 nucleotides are TGTGCCACCAGTGAGCCCCACCCTTACGGGCCCCAGCATTTT. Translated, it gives CATSEPHPYGPQHF.

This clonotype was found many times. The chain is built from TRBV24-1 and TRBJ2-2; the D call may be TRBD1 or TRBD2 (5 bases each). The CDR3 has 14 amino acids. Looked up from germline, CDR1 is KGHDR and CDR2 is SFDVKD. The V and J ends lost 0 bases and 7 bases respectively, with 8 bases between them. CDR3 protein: CATSDLRDVGELFF. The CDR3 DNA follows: TGTGCCACCAGTGATTTGCGGGACGTCGGGGAGCTGTTTTTT.

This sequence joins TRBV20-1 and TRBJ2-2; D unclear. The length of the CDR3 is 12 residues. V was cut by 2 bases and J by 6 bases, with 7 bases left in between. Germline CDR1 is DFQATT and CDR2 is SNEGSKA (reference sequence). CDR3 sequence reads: CSARPGPGELFF. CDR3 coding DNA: TGCAGTGCTAGACCTGGCCCCGGGGAGCTGTTTTTT.

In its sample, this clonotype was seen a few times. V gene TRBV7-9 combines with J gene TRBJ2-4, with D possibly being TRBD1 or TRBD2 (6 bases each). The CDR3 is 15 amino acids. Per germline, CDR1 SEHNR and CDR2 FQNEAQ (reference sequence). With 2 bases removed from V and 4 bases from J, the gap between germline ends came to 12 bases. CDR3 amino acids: CASSLPEGGKNIQYF. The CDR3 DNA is TGTGCCAGCAGCTTACCGGAGGGGGGTAAAAACATTCAGTACTTC.

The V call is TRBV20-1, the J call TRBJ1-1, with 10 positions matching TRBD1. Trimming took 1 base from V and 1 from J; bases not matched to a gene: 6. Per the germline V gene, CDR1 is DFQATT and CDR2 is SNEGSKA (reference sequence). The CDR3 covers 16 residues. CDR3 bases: TGCAGTGCTAGAGGGGGACAGGGGAAGGCGAACACTGAAGCTTTCTTT. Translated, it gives CSARGGQGKANTEAFF.

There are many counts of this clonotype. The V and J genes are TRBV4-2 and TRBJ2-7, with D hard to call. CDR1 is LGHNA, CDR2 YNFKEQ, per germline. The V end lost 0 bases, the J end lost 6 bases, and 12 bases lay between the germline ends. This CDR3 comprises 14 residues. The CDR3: CASSQDSQIPEQYF. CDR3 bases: TGTGCCAGCAGCCAAGATTCCCAGATCCCCGAGCAGTACTTC.

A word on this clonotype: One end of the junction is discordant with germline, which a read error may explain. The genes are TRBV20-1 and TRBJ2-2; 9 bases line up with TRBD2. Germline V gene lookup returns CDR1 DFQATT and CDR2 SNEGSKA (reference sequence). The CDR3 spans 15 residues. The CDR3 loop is CSARGRTSATGELFF. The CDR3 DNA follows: TGCAGTGCCAGAGGACGGACTAGCGCTACCGGGGAGCTGTTTTTT.

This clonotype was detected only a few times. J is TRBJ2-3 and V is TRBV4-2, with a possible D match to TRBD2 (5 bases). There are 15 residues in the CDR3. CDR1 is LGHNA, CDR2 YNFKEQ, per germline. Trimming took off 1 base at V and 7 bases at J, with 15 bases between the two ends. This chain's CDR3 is CASSQGETSRHTQYF. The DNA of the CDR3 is TGTGCCAGCAGCCAAGGGGAAACTAGTCGTCATACGCAGTATTTT.

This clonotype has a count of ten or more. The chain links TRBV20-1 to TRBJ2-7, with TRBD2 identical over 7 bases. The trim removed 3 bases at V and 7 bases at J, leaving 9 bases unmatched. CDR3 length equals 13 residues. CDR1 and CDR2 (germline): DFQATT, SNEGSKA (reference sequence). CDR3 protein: CSARDRLAVEQYF. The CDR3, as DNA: TGCAGTGCTAGGGACCGACTAGCTGTAGAGCAGTACTTC.

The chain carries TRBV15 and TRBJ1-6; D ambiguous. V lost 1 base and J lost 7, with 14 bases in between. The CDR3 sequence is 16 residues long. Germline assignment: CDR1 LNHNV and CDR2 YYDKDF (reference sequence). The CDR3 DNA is TGTGCCACCAGCAGAGGATTGGGAGGAAGGAATTCACCCCTCCACTTT. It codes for CATSRGLGGRNSPLHF.

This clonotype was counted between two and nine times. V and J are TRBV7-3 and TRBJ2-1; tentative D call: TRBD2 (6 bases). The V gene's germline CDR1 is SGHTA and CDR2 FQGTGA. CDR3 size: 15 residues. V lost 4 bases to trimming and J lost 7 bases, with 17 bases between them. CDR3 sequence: CASSSGTRRPNEQFF. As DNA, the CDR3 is TGTGCCAGCAGCTCCGGGACTCGGCGGCCAAATGAGCAGTTCTTC. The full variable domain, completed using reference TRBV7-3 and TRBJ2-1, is GAGVSQTPSNKVTEKGKYVELRCDPISGHTALYWYRQSLGQGPEFLIYFQGTGAADDSGLPNDRFFAVRPEGSVSTLKIQRTERGDSAVYLCASSSGTRRPNEQFFGPGTRLTVL.

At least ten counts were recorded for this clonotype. CDR3 DNA sequence: TGCGCCAGCAGCTTGATGGGGGATGGCTACACCTTC. It codes for CASSLMGDGYTF. The chain carries TRBV5-1 and TRBJ1-2; D possibly corresponds to TRBD1 (5 bases). Germline V gives CDR1 SGHRS, CDR2 YFSETQ. Between the trimmed V and J ends, which lost 1 base and 6 bases, there was a span of 7 bases. CDR3 size: 12 residues.

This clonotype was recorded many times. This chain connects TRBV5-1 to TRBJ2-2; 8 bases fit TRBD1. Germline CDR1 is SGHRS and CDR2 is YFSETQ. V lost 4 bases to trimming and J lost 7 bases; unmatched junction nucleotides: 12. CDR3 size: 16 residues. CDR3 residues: CASSTADRGRIGELFF. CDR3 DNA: TGCGCCAGCAGCACGGCTGACAGGGGAAGGATCGGGGAGCTGTTTTTT.

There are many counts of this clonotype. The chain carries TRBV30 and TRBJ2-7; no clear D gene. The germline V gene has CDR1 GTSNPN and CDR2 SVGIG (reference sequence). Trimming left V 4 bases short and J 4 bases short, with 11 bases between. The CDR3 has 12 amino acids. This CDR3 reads CAWKNPKYEQYF. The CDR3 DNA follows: TGTGCCTGGAAGAACCCCAAGTACGAGCAGTACTTC.

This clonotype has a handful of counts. The CDR3 sequence is CASKQTGLQETQYF. Here the CDR3 DNA reads TGTGCCAGCAAACAGACAGGGCTCCAAGAGACCCAGTACTTC. V is TRBV6-1 and J is TRBJ2-5, with 7 bases lining up with TRBD1. Germline V lookup: CDR1 MNHNS, CDR2 SASEGT. V dropped 7 bases and J dropped 1; count of bases not matched to a gene: 6. This CDR3 is 14 amino acids long.